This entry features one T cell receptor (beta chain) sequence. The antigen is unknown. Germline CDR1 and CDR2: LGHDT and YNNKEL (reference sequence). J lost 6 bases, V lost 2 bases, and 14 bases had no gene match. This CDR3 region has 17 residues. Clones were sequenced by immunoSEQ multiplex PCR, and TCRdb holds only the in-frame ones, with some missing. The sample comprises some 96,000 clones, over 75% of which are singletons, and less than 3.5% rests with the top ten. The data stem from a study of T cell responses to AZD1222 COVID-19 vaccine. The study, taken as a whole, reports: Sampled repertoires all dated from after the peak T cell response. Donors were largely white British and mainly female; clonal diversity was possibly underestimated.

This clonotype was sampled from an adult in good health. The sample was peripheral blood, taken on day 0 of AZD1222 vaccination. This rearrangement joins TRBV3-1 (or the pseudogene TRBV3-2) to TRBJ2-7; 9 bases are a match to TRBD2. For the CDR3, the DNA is TGTGCCAGCAGCCAAAGGCCTCGCACTAGCGGGTGGAGCGAGCAGTACTTC. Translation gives CASSQRPRTSGWSEQYF.